The 9 T cell receptor beta chains given below trace back to one sample, sequenced in a study of blood T cell repertoires in COVID-19. Some clones are missing from TCRdb's copy, which holds only in-frame ones; the method was immunoSEQ multiplex PCR. Among 430,000 or so clones listed, 88% were seen once. What was sequenced was PBMCs or T cells enriched from blood (not recorded which). Every receptor here comes from a woman in her thirties or forties who had recovered from COVID-19.

This chain connects TRBV29-1 to TRBJ2-7; tentative D call: TRBD1 (6 bases). V was trimmed by 4 bases and J by 5 bases, leaving 18 bases between them. Germline V CDR1 and CDR2: SQVTM, ANQGSEA. CDR3 size: 14 residues. CDR3 in DNA: TGCAGCGTTGCTGGGGGATACAGGGCGGACGAGCAGTACTTC. Its translation is CSVAGGYRADEQYF.

The chain carries TRBV12-3 or TRBV12-4 and TRBJ1-3, with 7 bases identical to TRBD1. J gave up 4 bases and V 6 bases, and 3 bases lay outside the gene matches. The CDR3 runs 13 residues. CDR3 sequence: CASRQGDGNTIYF. CDR3 in DNA: TGTGCCAGCAGGCAGGGGGACGGAAACACCATATATTTT.

The chain couples TRBV5-4 to TRBJ2-1, with D possibly being TRBD2 (6 bases). This CDR3 is built from 16 residues. Per germline, CDR1 SGHNT and CDR2 YYREEE (reference sequence). Deletions cut 4 bases from V and 2 bases from J, with 16 bases between. The CDR3 region has the DNA TGTGCCAGCAGCCCTCCAAGGGGAGGCACCTACAATGAGCAGTTCTTC. Translation: CASSPPRGGTYNEQFF.

The rearrangement uses TRBV27 and TRBJ1-1; D is undetermined. V was pared by 2 bases and J by 6 bases, with 16 bases between. Germline-derived CDR1 and CDR2 are MNHEY and SMNVEV (reference sequence). CDR3 size: 15 residues. CDR3 sequence reads: CASSLRPRYSAEAFF. In nucleotides, the CDR3 is TGTGCCAGCAGTTTAAGGCCACGATATAGCGCTGAAGCTTTCTTT.

The gene calls are TRBV28 and TRBJ1-2; 9 nucleotides agree with TRBD1. The CDR3 sequence is 14 residues long. Trimming took 4 bases from V and 4 from J; bases not matched to a gene: 4. The V gene's germline CDR1 is MDHEN and CDR2 SYDVKM. The CDR3 protein is CASSYRGQAYGYTF. Here the CDR3 DNA reads TGTGCCAGCAGTTACAGGGGGCAGGCCTATGGCTACACCTTC.

CDR3 loop: CASSLVGGGPGELFF. The CDR3 bases are TGTGCCAGCAGCTTAGTAGGGGGTGGGCCCGGGGAGCTGTTTTTT. The chain joins TRBV7-2 to TRBJ2-2; D may be TRBD1 (6 bases). CDR1 is SGHTA, CDR2 FQGNSA, per germline. V was trimmed by 1 base and J by 6 bases, leaving 12 bases between them. This CDR3 is 15 amino acids long.

V gene TRBV15 combines with J gene TRBJ2-1, with a tentative D call TRBD1 (9 bases). This CDR3 has 18 residues. Germline lookup yields CDR1 LNHNV and CDR2 YYDKDF (reference sequence). V was shortened by 0 bases and J by 5 bases, with 20 bases between the two germline ends. CDR3 nucleotide sequence: TGTGCCACCAGCAGAGAACAGGGGGCGAAGCGGGGGAACAATGAGCAGTTCTTC. Amino acid sequence: CATSREQGAKRGNNEQFF.

The V gene is TRBV19, the J gene TRBJ1-6; 8 bases match TRBD1. This CDR3 is built from 15 residues. V shed 6 bases, J shed 5 bases, and the junction held 6 bases outside the gene matches. Per the germline V gene, CDR1 is LNHDA and CDR2 is SQIVND (reference sequence). In DNA, the CDR3 is TGTGCCAGTAGAAAACAGGGGGATAATAATTCACCCCTCCACTTT. Amino acid sequence: CASRKQGDNNSPLHF. Supplemented by reference TRBV19 and TRBJ1-6, the full variable domain reads DGGITQSPKYLFRKEGQNVTLSCEQNLNHDAMYWYRQDPGQGLRLIYYSQIVNDFQKGDIAEGYSVSREKKESFPLTVTSAQKNPTAFYLCASRKQGDNNSPLHFGNGTRLTVT.

The chain joins TRBV10-3 to TRBJ1-1; 9 bases agree with TRBD1. Germline assignment: CDR1 ENHRY and CDR2 SYGVKD. V shed 5 bases, J shed 1 base, and the junction held 14 bases outside the gene matches. This CDR3 is 18 amino acids long. The CDR3 protein is CAISQTPRDRARNTEAFF. The CDR3 coding sequence is TGTGCCATCAGTCAGACGCCAAGGGACAGGGCTAGGAACACTGAAGCTTTCTTT.